Shown below are 15 T cell receptor beta chains from a single sample sequenced in a study of follicular helper T cells after annual influenza vaccination. Repertoires were generated with immunoSEQ multiplex PCR, while TCRdb's copy carries only in-frame clones and drops some. The data hold 28,000 or so clones, with roughly 80% observed a single time. This sample's time point: 2014-2015 season, pre-vaccination. This specimen consisted of CXCR5+ CD38- circulating T follicular helper cells from blood, obtained on the day of influenza vaccination. Regarding subset: circulating Tfh, non-naive CD4+CXCR5+PD-1+ (ICOS+CD38+ or ICOS-CD38-). The source is an adult who received the influenza vaccine.

In this sample, this clone turned up once. The chain joins TRBV5-1 to TRBJ2-5; TRBD1 might be the D (5 bases). Germline loops: CDR1 SGHRS, CDR2 YFSETQ. CDR3 length: 14 residues. V lost 0 bases and J lost 2, with 8 bases in between. CDR3 nucleotide sequence: TGCGCCAGCAGCTTGGGACAGTGGCAAGAGACCCAGTACTTC. Translating gives CASSLGQWQETQYF. The whole variable domain, remainder taken from reference TRBV5-1 and TRBJ2-5, is KAGVTQTPRYLIKTRGQQVTLSCSPISGHRSVSWYQQTPGQGLQFLFEYFSETQRNKGNFPGRFSGRQFSNSRSEMNVSTLELGDSALYLCASSLGQWQETQYFGPGTRLLVL.

V usage is TRBV19 and J usage is TRBJ2-1, with 14 bases lining up with TRBD2. V lost 7 bases to trimming and J lost 11 bases; unmatched junction nucleotides: 13. Germline assignment: CDR1 LNHDA and CDR2 SQIVND (reference sequence). The length of the CDR3 is 16 residues. Here the CDR3 reads CASTPIVGLAGVKQFF. The CDR3 DNA reads as TGTGCCAGTACCCCAATCGTGGGACTAGCGGGAGTCAAGCAGTTCTTC.

This chain links TRBV7-2 with TRBJ1-3; D is unresolved. The CDR3 length is 12 residues. The V and J ends lost 6 bases and 2 bases respectively, with 5 bases between them. From germline, CDR1 is SGHTA and CDR2 FQGNSA. This CDR3 is CASSQAGNTIYF. CDR3 DNA sequence: TGTGCCAGCAGTCAGGCTGGAAACACCATATATTTT.

The chain recombines TRBV5-5 with TRBJ1-3; the D is unclear. Trimming cost V 0 bases and J 0 bases, with 7 bases left between them. The CDR3 spans 15 residues. CDR1 SGHKS and CDR2 YYEKEE come from the germline V gene (reference sequence). The CDR3: CASSLVPGSGNTIYF. Written as DNA, the CDR3 is TGTGCCAGCAGCTTGGTGCCAGGCTCTGGAAACACCATATATTTT.

The chain combines TRBV7-2 with TRBJ2-5, with 8 bases lining up with TRBD1. This CDR3 has 15 residues. Trimming removed 4 bases from V and 5 bases from J; junction bases left unmatched: 9. CDR1 SGHTA and CDR2 FQGNSA come from the germline V gene. The CDR3 reads CASSSYRGVGETQYF. As DNA, the CDR3 is TGTGCCAGCAGCTCTTACAGGGGGGTAGGGGAGACCCAGTACTTC.

This clone appeared a few times. The genes are TRBV27 and TRBJ2-7, with 7 bases matching TRBD2. Germline CDR1 MNHEY, CDR2 SMNVEV (reference sequence). The trim removed 8 bases at V and 2 bases at J, leaving 12 bases unmatched. There are 15 residues in the CDR3. The CDR3 coding sequence is TGTGCCAGCGCACTAAGGGGAGCGGGGCCCTACGAGCAGTACTTC. It yields the protein CASALRGAGPYEQYF.

The genes are TRBV7-2 and TRBJ1-2; 9 positions match TRBD1. The CDR3 has 15 residues. CDR1 and CDR2 from the germline V gene are SGHTA and FQGNSA. Losses at the gene ends were 1 base for V and 4 bases for J; bases not matched to a gene: 4. The CDR3 DNA reads TGTGCCAGCAGCTTAGGAACAGGGGGCAGCTATGGCTACACCTTC. It translates to CASSLGTGGSYGYTF.

For this clone: Other DNA sequences in this specimen translate into the identical CDR3. This chain links TRBV27 with TRBJ1-1, with 9 bases fitting TRBD1. The CDR3 loop spans 18 amino acids. V lost 0 bases to trimming and J lost 1 base; unmatched junction nucleotides: 9. Germline-derived CDR1 and CDR2 are MNHEY and SMNVEV (reference sequence). CDR3 DNA sequence: TGTGCCAGCAGTTTATCGTACGGGACAGGGTTGCCGAACACTGAAGCTTTCTTT. It is translated as CASSLSYGTGLPNTEAFF.

CDR3: CASSVRDTTQYF. The CDR3 region has the DNA TGTGCCAGCAGTGTCCGGGATACCACGCAGTATTTT. J is TRBJ2-3 and V is TRBV2; D might be TRBD2 (5 bases). The CDR3 loop spans 12 amino acids. The ends were cut back, 4 bases at V and 9 bases at J, with 11 bases in the middle. CDR1 and CDR2 (germline): SNHLY, FYNNEI.

This clone was seen only once. The V call is TRBV6-5, the J call TRBJ1-5; maybe TRBD1 (6 bases). CDR1 and CDR2 from the germline V gene are MNHEY and SVGAGI. CDR3 length equals 14 residues. Trimming shortened V by 6 bases and J by 0 bases, and 9 bases separated the two germline ends. The DNA for the CDR3 is TGTGCCAGCAGCCTGGACAGTAGCAATCAGCCCCAGCATTTT. Translation gives CASSLDSSNQPQHF.

The gene calls are TRBV5-1 and TRBJ2-5, with TRBD2 matching 8 bases. Looked up from germline, CDR1 is SGHRS and CDR2 is YFSETQ. The CDR3 consists of 13 residues. V shed 6 bases and J 6 bases; nucleotides not matched to a gene: 7. The CDR3 nucleotides are TGCGCCAGCACCGGGGGGGGCGAAAAGACCCAGTACTTC. Translating it yields CASTGGGEKTQYF.

V gene TRBV6-5 combines with J gene TRBJ1-5; D gene unclear. CDR3 length equals 15 residues. CDR1 is MNHEY and CDR2 is SVGAGI in the germline V gene. V was pared by 0 bases and J by 4 bases, with 10 bases between. The CDR3 DNA follows: TGTGCCAGCAGTTACTCGATGTCGGGGAATCAGCCCCAGCATTTT. This codes for CASSYSMSGNQPQHF.

The chain is built from TRBV5-6 and TRBJ1-6; perhaps TRBD1 as D (6 bases). Germline values: CDR1 SGHDT, CDR2 YYEEEE. V was pared by 1 base and J by 4 bases, with 9 bases between. CDR3 size: 15 residues. The CDR3 DNA reads as TGTGCCAGCAGCTTGAAGGGGGAATATAATTCACCCCTCCACTTT. The encoded protein is CASSLKGEYNSPLHF.

The J gene is TRBJ2-1, the V gene TRBV15; possible D gene TRBD2, 6 bases. The CDR3 extends over 14 amino acids. V lost 3 bases to trimming and J lost 10 bases, with 16 bases between them. In germline, CDR1 is LNHNV, CDR2 YYDKDF (reference sequence). The CDR3 region has the DNA TGTGCCACCAGCAGCGGGACTTACCCTCCGGAGCAGTTCTTC. This encodes CATSSGTYPPEQFF.

The chain has TRBV18 and TRBJ2-5; D is possibly TRBD2 (6 bases). The J call may be wrong; the DNA end is better matched by TRBJ2-7. The CDR3 loop spans 15 amino acids. Germline CDR1 KGHSH, CDR2 LQKENI. The CDR3, as DNA: TGTGCCAGCTCATACGGGAGCGGGCTAACCTACGAGCAGTACTTC. Translating gives CASSYGSGLTYEQYF.